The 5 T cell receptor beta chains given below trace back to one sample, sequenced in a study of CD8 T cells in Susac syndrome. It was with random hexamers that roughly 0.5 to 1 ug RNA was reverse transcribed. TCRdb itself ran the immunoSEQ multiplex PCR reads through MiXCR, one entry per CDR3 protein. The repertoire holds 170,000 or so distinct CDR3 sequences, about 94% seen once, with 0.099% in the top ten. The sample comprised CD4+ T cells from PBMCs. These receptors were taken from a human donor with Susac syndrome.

The CDR3 DNA reads as TGTGCCAGCAGCCCTATACAGACAGGGGGCTTTGGAAACACCATATATTTT. It specifies CASSPIQTGGFGNTIYF. The chain combines TRBV5-6 with TRBJ1-3; 10 nucleotides match TRBD1. CDR3 length equals 17 residues. V dropped 4 bases and J dropped 3; count of bases not matched to a gene: 10. Germline V gives CDR1 SGHDT, CDR2 YYEEEE.

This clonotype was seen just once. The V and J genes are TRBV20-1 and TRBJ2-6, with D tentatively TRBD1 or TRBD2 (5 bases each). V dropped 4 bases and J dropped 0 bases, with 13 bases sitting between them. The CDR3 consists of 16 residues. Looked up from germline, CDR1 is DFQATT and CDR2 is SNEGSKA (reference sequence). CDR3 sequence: CSAIRGPSSGANVLTF. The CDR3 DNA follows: TGCAGTGCTATACGGGGCCCAAGCTCTGGGGCCAACGTCCTGACTTTC.

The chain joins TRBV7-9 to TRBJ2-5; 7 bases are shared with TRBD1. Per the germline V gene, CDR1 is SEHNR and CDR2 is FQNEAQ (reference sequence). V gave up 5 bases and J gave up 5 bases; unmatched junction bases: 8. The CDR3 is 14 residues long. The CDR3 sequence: CASSQTGFKETQYF. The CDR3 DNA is TGTGCCAGCAGCCAGACAGGGTTTAAGGAGACCCAGTACTTC.

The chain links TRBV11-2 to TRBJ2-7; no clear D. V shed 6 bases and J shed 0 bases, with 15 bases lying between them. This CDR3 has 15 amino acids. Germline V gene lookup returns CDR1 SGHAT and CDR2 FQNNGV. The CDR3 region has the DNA TGTGCCAGCAGTTATCCCAGAGTAAGCTCCTACGAGCAGTACTTC. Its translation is CASSYPRVSSYEQYF. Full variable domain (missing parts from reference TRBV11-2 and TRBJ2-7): EAGVAQSPRYKIIEKRQSVAFWCNPISGHATLYWYQQILGQGPKLLIQFQNNGVVDDSQLPKDRFSAERLKGVDSTLKIQPAKLEDSAVYLCASSYPRVSSYEQYFGPGTRLTVT.

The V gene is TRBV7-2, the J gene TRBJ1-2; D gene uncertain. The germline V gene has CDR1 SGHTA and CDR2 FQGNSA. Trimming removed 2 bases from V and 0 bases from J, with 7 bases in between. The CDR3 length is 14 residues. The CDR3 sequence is CASSLFDTNYGYTF. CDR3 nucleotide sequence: TGTGCCAGCAGCTTATTCGATACTAACTATGGCTACACCTTC.